This TCR beta chain was found in a study of T-cell reconstitution after alpha-beta-depleted transplantation in children. Molecular barcoding with unique molecular identifiers was used for the TCRbeta library. Each CDR3 protein is one row after TCRdb ran MiXCR on the PCR reads. Of a few hundred thousand distinct CDR3 sequences in the sample, 25% to 30% were seen once. Whole-study results and caveats: The origin of high day-60 TCRbeta diversity in some patients lay in surviving recipient T cells and thymic progenitors.

This clonotype occurred a few times. Its target is unknown. Looked up from germline, CDR1 is MNHEY and CDR2 is SVGAGI. There are 15 residues in the CDR3. Trimming cost V 4 bases and J 2 bases; bases outside gene matches: 5. The rearrangement joins TRBV6-5 to TRBJ2-7; the match to TRBD1 covers 10 bases. This receptor was taken from a boy in the first two years of life with Wiskott-Aldrich syndrome, due to receive a stem cell transplant. This specimen was PBMCs, taken before TCRalphabeta/CD19-depleted stem cell transplant. Written as DNA, the CDR3 is TGTGCCAGCAGTTGGTATGGGACAGGGGCCTACGAGCAGTACTTC. Translated, it gives CASSWYGTGAYEQYF.